This T cell receptor (beta chain) is from a study of cytomegalovirus exposure and HLA in healthy donors. About the research overall: It was reported in a later analysis that the approximately 120 validation repertoires used the same platform as the 666 first-cohort repertoires.

Only in-frame clones appear in the TCRdb table, and some are missing; sequencing was by immunoSEQ multiplex PCR. Among about 160,000 clones, roughly nine tenths were seen once, and the ten largest hold approximately 2.9%. This clone has just one count. J gave up 5 bases and V 6 bases, and 9 bases lay outside the gene matches. Per germline, CDR1 MNHNS and CDR2 SASEGT. The CDR3 totals 15 residues. The V gene is TRBV6-1, the J gene TRBJ1-5, with 8 nucleotides matching TRBD1. The specimen was PBMCs. The clonotype originates from a young woman in good health and CMV-seropositive. The chain's CDR3 is CASRADRGRYQPQHF. CDR3 bases: TGTGCCAGCAGAGCCGACAGGGGTAGGTATCAGCCCCAGCATTTT.